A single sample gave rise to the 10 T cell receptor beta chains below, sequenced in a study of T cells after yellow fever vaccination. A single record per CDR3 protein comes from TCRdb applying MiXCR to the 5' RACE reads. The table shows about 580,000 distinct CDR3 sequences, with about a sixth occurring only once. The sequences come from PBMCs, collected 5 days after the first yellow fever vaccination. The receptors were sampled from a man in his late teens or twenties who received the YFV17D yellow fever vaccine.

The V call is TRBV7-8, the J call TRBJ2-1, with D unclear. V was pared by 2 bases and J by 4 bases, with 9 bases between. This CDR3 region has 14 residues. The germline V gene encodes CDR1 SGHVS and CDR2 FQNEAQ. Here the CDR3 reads CASSLSILYNEQFF. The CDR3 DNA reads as TGTGCCAGCAGCTTATCCATTTTATACAATGAGCAGTTCTTC.

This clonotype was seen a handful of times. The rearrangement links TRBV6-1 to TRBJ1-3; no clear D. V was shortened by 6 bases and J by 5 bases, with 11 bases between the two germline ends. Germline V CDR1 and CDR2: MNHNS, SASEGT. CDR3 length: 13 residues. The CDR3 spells CASSPTTRNTIYF. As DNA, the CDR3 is TGTGCCAGCAGCCCCACTACAAGAAACACCATATATTTT.

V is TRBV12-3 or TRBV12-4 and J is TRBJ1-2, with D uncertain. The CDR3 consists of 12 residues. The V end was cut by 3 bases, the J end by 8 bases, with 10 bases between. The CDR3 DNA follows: TGTGCCAGCAGTTTCGCAGGAAACGGCTACACCTTC. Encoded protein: CASSFAGNGYTF.

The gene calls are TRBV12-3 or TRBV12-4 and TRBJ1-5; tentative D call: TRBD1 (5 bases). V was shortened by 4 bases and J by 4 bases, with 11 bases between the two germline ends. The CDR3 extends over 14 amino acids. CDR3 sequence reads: CASSWGLVNQPQHF. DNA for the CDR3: TGTGCCAGCAGTTGGGGCCTAGTTAATCAGCCCCAGCATTTT.

The CDR3 DNA follows: TGTGCCAGCACCATGAGACAGGGTTGGGCAGATACGCAGTATTTT. Protein: CASTMRQGWADTQYF. The genes are TRBV6-1 and TRBJ2-3, with 7 bases aligning to TRBD1. This CDR3 is built from 15 residues. V was clipped by 7 bases and J by 4 bases; unmatched bases: 11. Germline V CDR1 and CDR2: MNHNS, SASEGT.

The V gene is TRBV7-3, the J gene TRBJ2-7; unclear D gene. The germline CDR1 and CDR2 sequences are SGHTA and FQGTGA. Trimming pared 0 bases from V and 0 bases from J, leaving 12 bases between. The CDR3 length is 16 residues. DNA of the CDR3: TGTGCCAGCAGCTTAACAGGTCTGAGAAGCTCCTACGAGCAGTACTTC. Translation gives CASSLTGLRSSYEQYF.

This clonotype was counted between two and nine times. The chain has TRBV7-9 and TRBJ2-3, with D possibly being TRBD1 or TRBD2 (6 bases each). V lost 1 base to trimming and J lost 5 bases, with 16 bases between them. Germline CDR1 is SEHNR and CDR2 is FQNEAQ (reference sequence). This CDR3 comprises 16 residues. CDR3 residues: CASSLGLRGQGDTQYF. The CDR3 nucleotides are TGTGCCAGCAGCTTAGGGCTTCGGGGGCAAGGAGATACGCAGTATTTT.

CDR3 DNA sequence: TGTGCCAGCAGCCAAGGGACCCAAGGCACAGATACGCAGTATTTT. This gives the protein CASSQGTQGTDTQYF. The chain is built from TRBV3-1 and TRBJ2-3, with D unresolved. V was cut by 1 base and J by 1 base, with 9 bases left in between. Germline-derived CDR1 and CDR2 are LGHDT and YNNKEL (reference sequence). The CDR3 is 15 residues long.

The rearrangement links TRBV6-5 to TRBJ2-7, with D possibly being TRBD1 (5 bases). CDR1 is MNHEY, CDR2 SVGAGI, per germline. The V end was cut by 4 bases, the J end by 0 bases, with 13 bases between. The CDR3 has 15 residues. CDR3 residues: CASSLGPTDSYEQYV. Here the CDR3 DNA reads TGTGCCAGCAGTTTGGGCCCGACAGACTCCTACGAGCAGTACGTC.

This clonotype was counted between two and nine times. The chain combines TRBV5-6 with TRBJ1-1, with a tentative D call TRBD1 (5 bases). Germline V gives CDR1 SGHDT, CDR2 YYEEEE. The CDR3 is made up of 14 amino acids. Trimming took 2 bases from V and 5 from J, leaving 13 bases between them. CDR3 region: CASSFRAVRTEAFF. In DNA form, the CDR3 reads TGTGCCAGCAGCTTCAGGGCGGTACGAACTGAAGCTTTCTTT.